This T cell receptor beta chain was identified during a study of cytomegalovirus exposure and HLA in healthy donors. The PCR was carried out with 60 Vbeta primers and 13 Jbeta primers. Profiling relied on immunoSEQ multiplex PCR, and the TCRdb table lists in-frame clones only, not all of them. Of 150,000 to 200,000 clones detected, more than 60% appear once; the ten largest clones hold 1.4% to 1.5%. Germline values: CDR1 SGHVS, CDR2 FQNEAQ. The CDR3 has 15 amino acids. V shed 5 bases and J 6 bases; nucleotides not matched to a gene: 9. The clonotype was recovered from a woman in her 30s in good health and CMV-seropositive. The chain joins TRBV7-8 to TRBJ2-7; 11 positions match TRBD2. The specimen was PBMCs. The CDR3 DNA reads as TGTGCCAGCAGCCGCACCATAGCGGGAGGGAGCGAGCAGTACTTC. It translates to CASSRTIAGGSEQYF.